This T cell receptor beta chain was obtained from a study of EBV T-cell therapy then PD-1 blockade in nasopharyngeal carcinoma. Per germline, CDR1 LGHNA and CDR2 YSLEER. Trimming took off 0 bases at V and 1 base at J, with 6 bases between the two ends. The CDR3 sequence is 14 residues long. Specified treatment: AdE1-LMPpoly-expanded autologous EBV-specific T-cell therapy followed by anti-PD-1 nivolumab. Sequenced by immunoSEQ multiplex PCR; TCRdb stores in-frame clones only, minus some. Here the sample spans roughly 20,000 clones, approximately 84% being singletons. This clone appeared a single time. Antigen unknown.

Here the sequenced sample was CD8+ T cells from blood, taken at roughly day 35 from a patient whose treatment included autologous EBV-specific T cells and nivolumab. The chain carries TRBV4-3 and TRBJ1-1; D gene ambiguous. The clonotype comes from a man in his forties with nasopharyngeal carcinoma. The DNA of the CDR3 is TGCGCCAGCAGCCAAGATGTGGGGAACACTGAAGCTTTCTTT. The encoded protein is CASSQDVGNTEAFF.